This T cell receptor beta chain was retrieved from a study of cytomegalovirus exposure and HLA in healthy donors. About this clone itself: Its antigen is undetermined.

Findings of the study overall: A few of the chains that were CMV-associated were confirmed in vitro to be specific for CMV antigens. Because they were indistinguishable, some V segments, including TRBV6-2 and TRBV6-3, were excluded. It was shown in a later analysis that HLA-associated TCR beta chains were more clonally expanded than other, equally common chains.

The PCR was carried out with 60 Vbeta primers and 13 Jbeta primers. Sequencing used immunoSEQ multiplex PCR; TCRdb keeps in-frame clones, though not all of them. The sample records about 160,000 clones, roughly 80% being singletons. This CDR3 is built from 16 residues. V dropped 5 bases and J dropped 4; count of bases not matched to a gene: 12. Germline-derived CDR1 and CDR2 are SGHTA and FQGNSA. The specimen sequenced was PBMCs. The chain carries TRBV7-2 and TRBJ1-1, with 8 bases lining up with TRBD1. The origin of this receptor is a middle-aged man in good health and CMV-seronegative. In nucleotides, the CDR3 is TGTGCCAGCAGCCGGATATCAGGGGGCTTCGCCACTGAAGCTTTCTTT. This encodes CASSRISGGFATEAFF.